A selection of T cell receptor beta chains follows, all from one sample in a study of tumor-infiltrating lymphocytes in oesophageal squamous cell carcinoma. Each CDR3 protein gets one entry after TCRdb re-called the PCR reads with MiXCR. This table has 20,000 or so distinct CDR3 sequences, about 35% appearing once. Sequencing was done on a sample of esophageal tumor tissue. The receptors were gathered from a female donor with esophageal squamous cell carcinoma. Both conserved end residues are part of each CDR3. The D gene is left open where the match is weak. Where a row states a size, it is once, few, many or the class of an expanded clone; other rows omit it.

abundance,d_gene,j_gene,v_gene,CDR3aa,CDR3nt
NA,NA,TRBJ2-3,TRBV6-5,CASTAGTGTDTQYF,TGTGCCAGCACCGCAGGTACGGGAACAGATACGCAGTATTTT
many,NA,TRBJ2-5,TRBV5-1,CASSRTQETQYF,TGCGCCAGCAGCCGCACCCAAGAGACCCAGTACTTC
NA,TRBD2,TRBJ2-3,TRBV5-4,CASSLLGLASDTQYF,TGTGCCAGCAGCTTGCTCGGACTAGCCTCAGATACGCAGTATTTT
medium-sized,NA,TRBJ1-5,TRBV28,CASSLGGYSSNQPQHF,TGTGCCAGCAGTTTGGGGGGTTACAGTAGCAATCAGCCCCAGCATTTT
few,NA,TRBJ1-4,TRBV18,CASSPQQGQGNEKLFF,TGTGCCAGCTCACCACAACAGGGCCAGGGTAATGAAAAACTGTTTTTT
NA,TRBD2,TRBJ2-3,TRBV11-2,CASSLGTASGSTDTQYF,TGTGCCAGCAGCTTAGGTACGGCTAGCGGAAGCACAGATACGCAGTATTTT
many,TRBD1,TRBJ1-6,TRBV6-1,CASGGRWDRGNSPLHF,TGTGCCAGCGGAGGACGCTGGGACAGGGGCAATTCACCCCTCCACTTT
many,NA,TRBJ2-7,TRBV5-1,CASSPLVRYEQYF,TGCGCCAGCAGCCCGCTAGTCAGGTACGAGCAGTACTTC
many,TRBD2,TRBJ2-1,TRBV7-9,CASSPRTSGRNVEQFF,TGTGCCAGCAGCCCGCGGACTAGCGGGAGGAATGTTGAGCAGTTCTTC
many,TRBD2,TRBJ2-7,TRBV12-3/TRBV12-4,CASSRLAGGYNEQYF,TGTGCCAGCAGTCGACTAGCGGGAGGCTACAATGAGCAGTACTTC
few,NA,TRBJ2-1,TRBV12-3/TRBV12-4,CASSSSTGDYEQFF,TGTGCCAGCAGTTCCTCGACAGGGGACTACGAGCAGTTCTTC
many,NA,TRBJ2-1,TRBV5-6,CASSLMRGEQFF,TGTGCCAGCAGCTTGATGAGAGGTGAGCAGTTCTTC
few,TRBD1,TRBJ1-5,TRBV5-6,CASSSTTDRVYNQPQHF,TGTGCCAGCAGCTCAACTACCGACAGGGTTTACAATCAGCCCCAGCATTTT
many,TRBD2,TRBJ2-3,TRBV4-2,CASSPQPPGLAGTDTQYF,TGTGCCAGCAGCCCCCAACCCCCGGGACTAGCGGGCACAGATACGCAGTATTTT
many,NA,TRBJ1-1,TRBV10-3,CAIRRKENTEAFF,TGTGCCATCAGGAGAAAGGAGAACACTGAAGCTTTCTTT
NA,NA,TRBJ2-1,TRBV7-2,CASRPGTRGYEQFF,TGTGCCAGCAGACCCGGGACACGGGGCTACGAGCAGTTCTTC
NA,NA,TRBJ1-4,TRBV7-2,CASSLNPTQGTNEKLFF,TGTGCCAGCAGCTTAAACCCCACACAGGGAACTAATGAAAAACTGTTTTTT
NA,TRBD1,TRBJ2-3,TRBV5-1,CASTSSTGLNTGELYF,TGCGCCAGCACTTCGTCGACAGGGCTGAACACCGGGGAGCTGTATTTT
once,NA,TRBJ2-1,TRBV20-1,CSATQSGGQFF,TGCAGTGCTACGCAGTCCGGTGGGCAGTTCTTC
NA,NA,TRBJ1-1,TRBV24-1,CATRGPSGNPTGTEAFF,TGTGCCACCAGGGGACCATCCGGGAACCCCACCGGCACTGAAGCTTTCTTT
once,NA,TRBJ1-5,TRBV7-2,CASSPGRNQPQHF,TGTGCCAGCAGCCCCGGACGGAATCAGCCCCAGCATTTT
NA,TRBD1,TRBJ2-5,TRBV11-1,CASSRTGTGDYGTQYF,TGTGCCAGCAGCAGAACCGGGACAGGGGATTATGGGACCCAGTACTTC
once,TRBD2,TRBJ2-3,TRBV10-3,CAIRGTSGIPDTQYF,TGTGCCATCAGGGGGACTAGCGGGATTCCAGATACGCAGTATTTT
once,NA,TRBJ2-5,TRBV6-6,CASSPVVQETQYF,TGTGCCAGCAGCCCCGTGGTGCAAGAGACCCAGTACTTC
NA,NA,TRBJ2-1,TRBV4-2,CASSPQGGSRYNEQFF,TGTGCCAGCAGCCCTCAGGGGGGGAGTCGTTACAATGAGCAGTTCTTC
NA,TRBD1,TRBJ2-7,TRBV12-3/TRBV12-4,CASSPGQDYNEQYF,TGTGCCAGCAGTCCGGGACAGGACTACAATGAGCAGTACTTC
many,NA,TRBJ2-7,TRBV2,CASKARRSSYEQYF,TGTGCCAGCAAAGCACGTCGAAGCTCCTACGAGCAGTACTTC
NA,NA,TRBJ2-1,TRBV6-1,CASTVERGEQFF,TGTGCCAGCACAGTTGAACGAGGTGAGCAGTTCTTC
NA,TRBD2,TRBJ2-1,TRBV28,CATRVAGRNEQFF,TGTGCCACCCGGGTAGCGGGACGTAATGAGCAGTTCTTC
NA,TRBD1,TRBJ1-3,TRBV5-6,CASSLARGLSGNTIYF,TGTGCCAGCAGCTTGGCCAGGGGGCTCTCTGGAAACACCATATATTTT
NA,NA,TRBJ2-3,TRBV5-5,CASSLVAGHTDTQYF,TGTGCCAGCAGCTTGGTTGCCGGGCACACAGATACGCAGTATTTT
many,TRBD1,TRBJ2-7,TRBV28,CASSLPGDRGSYEQYF,TGTGCCAGCAGTTTGCCTGGGGACAGGGGCTCCTACGAGCAGTACTTC